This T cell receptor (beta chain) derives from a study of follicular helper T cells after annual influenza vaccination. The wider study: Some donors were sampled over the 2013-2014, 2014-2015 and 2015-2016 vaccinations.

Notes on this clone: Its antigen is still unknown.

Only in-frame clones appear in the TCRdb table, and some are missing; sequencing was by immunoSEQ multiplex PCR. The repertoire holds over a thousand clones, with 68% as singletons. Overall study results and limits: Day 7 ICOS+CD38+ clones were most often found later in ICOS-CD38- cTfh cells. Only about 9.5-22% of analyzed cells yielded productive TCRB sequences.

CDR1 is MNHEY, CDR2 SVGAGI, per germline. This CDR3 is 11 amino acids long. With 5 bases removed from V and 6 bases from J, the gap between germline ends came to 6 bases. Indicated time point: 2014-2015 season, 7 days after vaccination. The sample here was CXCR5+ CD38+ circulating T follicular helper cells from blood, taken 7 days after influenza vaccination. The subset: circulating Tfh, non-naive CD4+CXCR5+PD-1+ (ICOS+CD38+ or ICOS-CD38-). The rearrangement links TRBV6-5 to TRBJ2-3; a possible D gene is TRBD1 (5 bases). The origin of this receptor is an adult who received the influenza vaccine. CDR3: CASSRGDTQYF. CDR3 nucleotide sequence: TGTGCCAGCAGTAGGGGCGATACGCAGTATTTT.